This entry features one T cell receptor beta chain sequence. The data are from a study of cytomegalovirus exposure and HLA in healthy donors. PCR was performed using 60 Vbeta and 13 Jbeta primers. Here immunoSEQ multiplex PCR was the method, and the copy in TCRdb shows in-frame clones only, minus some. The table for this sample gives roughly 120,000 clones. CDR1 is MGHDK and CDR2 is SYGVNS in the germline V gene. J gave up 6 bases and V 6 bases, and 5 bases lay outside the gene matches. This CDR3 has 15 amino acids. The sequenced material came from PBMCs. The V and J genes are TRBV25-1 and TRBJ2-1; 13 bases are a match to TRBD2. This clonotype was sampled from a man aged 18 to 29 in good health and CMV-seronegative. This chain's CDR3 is CASRPTSGRPNEQFF. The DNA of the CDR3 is TGTGCCAGCAGACCGACTAGCGGGAGGCCCAATGAGCAGTTCTTC. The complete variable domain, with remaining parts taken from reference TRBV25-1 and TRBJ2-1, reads EADIYQTPRYLVIGTGKKITLECSQTMGHDKMYWYQQDPGMELHLIHYSYGVNSTEKGDLSSESTVSRIRTEHFPLTLESARPSHTSQYLCASRPTSGRPNEQFFGPGTRLTVL.